The TCR beta chain under discussion was sequenced for a study of shared clonotypes between healthy human individuals. Looking at the study overall: CD4 naive and CD4 memory each took three plates per donor, while CD8 naive took two and CD8 memory one. Regarding the study as a whole: Among non-shared clonotypes, generation probabilities were lower than among those shared by all four donors. Genetic and exposure-history diversity was limited by the few donors.

In regard to this clone: Its antigen is still unknown. Other DNA sequences in the same sample also yield this CDR3.

All participating donors were Caucasian adults from Nashville, Tennessee. The method was immunoSEQ multiplex PCR; TCRdb's version includes in-frame clones alone and lacks a portion of them. The top ten clones hold roughly 0.42% of a sample with some 1.5 million clones, around 98% of them seen once. The CDR3 is 11 amino acids. In germline, CDR1 is SGHNT, CDR2 YYREEE (reference sequence). V lost 0 bases, J lost 4 bases, and 2 bases lay in between. The J gene is TRBJ2-7, the V gene TRBV5-4; D is unclear. The source material was naive CD4+ T cells sorted from blood. Specified subset: CD45RA+ positively selected. The sequence came from a man aged 25-45 years in good health. CDR3 region: CASSLEYEQYF. CDR3 in DNA: TGTGCCAGCAGCTTGGAGTACGAGCAGTACTTC.